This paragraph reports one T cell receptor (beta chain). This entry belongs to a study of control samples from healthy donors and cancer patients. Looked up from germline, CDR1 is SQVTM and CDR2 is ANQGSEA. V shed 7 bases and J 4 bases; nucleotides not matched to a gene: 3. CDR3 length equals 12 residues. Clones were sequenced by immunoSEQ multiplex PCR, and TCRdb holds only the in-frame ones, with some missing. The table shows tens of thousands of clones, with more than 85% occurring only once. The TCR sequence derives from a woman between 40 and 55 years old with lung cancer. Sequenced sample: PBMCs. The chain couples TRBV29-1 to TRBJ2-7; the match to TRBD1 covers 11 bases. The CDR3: CSARDRGYEQYF. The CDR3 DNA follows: TGCAGCGCCCGGGACAGGGGGTACGAGCAGTACTTC.